The 20 T cell receptor beta chains below come from one sample, sequenced in a study of metastatic and nonmetastatic thyroid tumors. Patients were all untreated before their thyroid surgery. TCRdb used MiXCR to call clones anew from the PCR reads. The sample consists of about 36,000 clones, around 21% of them appearing once. The sample taken for sequencing was blood. Source of these receptors: a female donor with papillary thyroid cancer or a benign thyroid nodule (not recorded which). Some clones in this sample may be carry-over from other donors' samples.

This clone was detected ten times or more. CDR3 sequence (DNA): TGTGCCAGCAGTTCCCGACTCCTACGAACAGGCTACACCTTC. Translating gives CASSSRLLRTGYTF. The chain uses TRBV28 and TRBJ1-2; D is ambiguous. The germline CDR1 and CDR2 sequences are MDHEN and SYDVKM. The CDR3 extends over 14 amino acids. Trimming cost V 4 bases and J 8 bases, with 17 bases left between them.

This clone was counted ten times or more. V is TRBV30 and J is TRBJ2-2; D is tentatively TRBD1 or TRBD2 (5 bases each). This CDR3 is 15 amino acids long. Trimming cost V 3 bases and J 1 base, with 12 bases left between them. Germline CDR1 is GTSNPN and CDR2 is SVGIG (reference sequence). The CDR3 region is CAWSGTDLNTGELFF. Written as DNA, the CDR3 is TGTGCCTGGAGCGGGACGGATCTGAACACCGGGGAGCTGTTTTTT. Full variable domain (missing parts from reference TRBV30 and TRBJ2-2): SQTIHQWPATLVQPVGSPLSLECTVEGTSNPNLYWYRQAAGRGLQLLFYSVGIGQISSEVPQNLSASRPQDRQFILSSKKLLLSDSGFYLCAWSGTDLNTGELFFGEGSRLTVL.

This clone is deemed medium-sized. This sequence joins TRBV28 and TRBJ1-5; perhaps TRBD1 as D (5 bases). The V gene's germline CDR1 is MDHEN and CDR2 SYDVKM. V was trimmed by 7 bases and J by 8 bases, leaving 15 bases between them. The CDR3 is made up of 13 amino acids. In DNA form, the CDR3 reads TGTGCCAGCAACCCGGGGCTAAGGGAGCCCCAGCATTTT. Translating gives CASNPGLREPQHF. Supplemented by reference TRBV28 and TRBJ1-5, the full variable domain reads DVKVTQSSRYLVKRTGEKVFLECVQDMDHENMFWYRQDPGLGLRLIYFSYDVKMKEKGDIPEGYSVSREKKERFSLILESASTNQTSMYLCASNPGLREPQHFGDGTRLSIL.

This clone was recorded many times. J is TRBJ2-3 and V is TRBV5-1, with D possibly matching TRBD2 (6 bases). With 4 bases removed from V and 4 bases from J, the gap between germline ends came to 13 bases. The CDR3 has 14 amino acids. Germline V CDR1 and CDR2: SGHRS, YFSETQ. The chain's CDR3 is CASSGGTVSDTQYF. CDR3 coding DNA: TGCGCCAGCAGCGGGGGGACGGTTTCAGATACGCAGTATTTT. Together with reference TRBV5-1 and TRBJ2-3, the CDR3 gives the full variable domain: KAGVTQTPRYLIKTRGQQVTLSCSPISGHRSVSWYQQTPGQGLQFLFEYFSETQRNKGNFPGRFSGRQFSNSRSEMNVSTLELGDSALYLCASSGGTVSDTQYFGPGTRLTVL.

This clone has a count of ten or more. The chain combines TRBV3-1 with TRBJ2-7, with 10 positions matching TRBD2. The CDR3 spans 16 residues. The V gene end was trimmed by 2 bases and the J gene end by 5 bases; junction bases not matched to a gene: 9. The germline gives CDR1 LGHDT, CDR2 YNNKEL (reference sequence). Here the CDR3 reads CASSQPALAGMDEQYF. The CDR3 coding sequence is TGTGCCAGCAGCCAACCGGCACTAGCGGGAATGGACGAGCAGTACTTC.

This clone was recorded at least ten times. The CDR3 sequence is CASSPGLADNNEQFF. The DNA for the CDR3 is TGTGCCAGCAGCCCGGGACTAGCAGACAACAATGAGCAGTTCTTC. The chain uses TRBV7-9 and TRBJ2-1, with 9 bases fitting TRBD2. The CDR3 has 15 amino acids. In germline, CDR1 is SEHNR, CDR2 FQNEAQ (reference sequence). The V and J ends lost 5 bases and 5 bases, in that order; junction bases with no gene match: 7.

The CDR3 region is CASSLVNGELFF. The CDR3, as DNA: TGTGCCAGCAGCTTAGTTAACGGGGAGCTGTTTTTT. The gene calls are TRBV7-9 and TRBJ2-2; no reliable D call. Between the trimmed V and J ends, which lost 1 base and 7 bases, there was a span of 4 bases. Germline V gene sequence: CDR1 SEHNR, CDR2 FQNEAQ (reference sequence). The CDR3 loop spans 12 amino acids.

This clone was counted ten times or more. The chain uses TRBV7-9 and TRBJ2-7; 8 bases align to TRBD1. The germline CDR1 and CDR2 sequences are SEHNR and FQNEAQ (reference sequence). V lost 5 bases to trimming and J lost 9 bases; unmatched junction nucleotides: 6. The CDR3 sequence is 12 residues long. CDR3 sequence: CASSPGQDGQYF. The CDR3 nucleotides are TGTGCCAGCAGCCCGGGACAGGATGGGCAGTACTTC.

This clone turned up a few times. This chain links TRBV28 with TRBJ2-7, with D perhaps TRBD1 or TRBD2 (6 bases each). Between the trimmed V and J ends, which lost 7 bases and 1 base, there was a span of 29 bases. The CDR3 has 19 amino acids. The germline V gene encodes CDR1 MDHEN and CDR2 SYDVKM. CDR3 sequence: CASITRVGVSRGPSYEQYF. The CDR3 DNA reads as TGTGCCAGCATCACCCGAGTGGGGGTGAGTCGGGGGCCTTCCTACGAGCAGTACTTC. Complete variable domain (other parts from reference TRBV28 and TRBJ2-7): DVKVTQSSRYLVKRTGEKVFLECVQDMDHENMFWYRQDPGLGLRLIYFSYDVKMKEKGDIPEGYSVSREKKERFSLILESASTNQTSMYLCASITRVGVSRGPSYEQYFGPGTRLTVT.

The chain employs TRBV4-1 and TRBJ1-3; unclear D gene. Germline V gene lookup returns CDR1 MGHRA and CDR2 YSYEKL. The CDR3 covers 13 residues. Trimming shortened V by 3 bases and J by 4 bases, and 7 bases separated the two germline ends. In DNA, the CDR3 is TGCGCCAGCAGCCAGACGAGAGGAAACACCATATATTTT. Translation: CASSQTRGNTIYF.

This clone was counted between two and nine times. No conserved phenylalanine or tryptophan is present at the end of the CDR3, so a read error is the likely explanation. This chain connects TRBV6-1 to TRBJ2-1; D possibly corresponds to TRBD1 (5 bases). The CDR3 is 12 residues long. The germline gives CDR1 MNHNS, CDR2 SASEGT. Trimming pared 6 bases from V and 9 bases from J, leaving 12 bases between. The CDR3 loop reads CASSRPRGEQFL. Here the CDR3 DNA reads TGTGCCAGCAGCCGACCTAGGGGTGAGCAGTTCTTA.

This chain connects TRBV18 to TRBJ2-7; D possibly corresponds to TRBD1 (5 bases). Trimming took off 0 bases at V and 2 bases at J, with 17 bases between the two ends. This CDR3 region has 17 residues. Germline values: CDR1 KGHSH, CDR2 LQKENI. The CDR3: CASSPPVLGVGTYEQYF. The CDR3, as DNA: TGTGCCAGCTCACCACCGGTTTTAGGGGTAGGTACCTACGAGCAGTACTTC. The whole variable domain, remainder taken from reference TRBV18 and TRBJ2-7, is NAGVMQNPRHLVRRRGQEARLRCSPMKGHSHVYWYRQLPEEGLKFMVYLQKENIIDESGMPKERFSAEFPKEGPSILRIQQVVRGDSAAYFCASSPPVLGVGTYEQYFGPGTRLTVT.

There are a few counts of this clone. A much larger clone lies a single base off, so this may be a read error. The genes are TRBV29-1 and TRBJ1-1, with a weak D call TRBD1 (5 bases). Germline-derived CDR1 and CDR2 are SQVTM and ANQGSEA. This CDR3 comprises 13 residues. V shed 5 bases and J shed 7 bases, with 17 bases lying between them. The CDR3, as DNA: TGCAGCGTTTCGGGGGGGGTGTTTGGTGAAGCTTTCTTT. This encodes CSVSGGVFGEAFF. Variable domain in full (rest from reference TRBV29-1 and TRBJ1-1): SAVISQKPSRDICQRGTSLTIQCQVDSQVTMMFWYRQQPGQSLTLIATANQGSEATYESGFVIDKFPISRPNLTFSTLTVSNMSPEDSSIYLCSVSGGVFGEAFFGQGTRLTVV.

This clone was observed a handful of times. At one end, the junction sequence differs from germline, possibly due to a read error. The chain combines TRBV6-1 with TRBJ1-1, with D unresolved. Germline V gene sequence: CDR1 MNHNS, CDR2 SASEGT. The CDR3 sequence is 12 residues long. The CDR3: CSSRIGVTEAFF. For the CDR3, the DNA is TGTTCCAGCAGGATAGGTGTCACTGAAGCTTTCTTT.

The V gene is TRBV6-2 or TRBV6-3, the J gene TRBJ2-1, with 13 bases matching TRBD2. Germline-derived CDR1 and CDR2 are MNHEY and SVGEGT. Trimming took 2 bases from V and 2 from J; bases not matched to a gene: 6. This CDR3 comprises 18 residues. Here the CDR3 DNA reads TGTGCCAGCAGTTACAGGGGGGGACTAGCGGGAACCTACAATGAGCAGTTCTTC. This translates into CASSYRGGLAGTYNEQFF.

This clone was detected only once. With a much larger clone just one base away, this may be a read error. V usage is TRBV18 and J usage is TRBJ1-1, with D perhaps matching TRBD1 (5 bases). The length of the CDR3 is 13 residues. CDR1 KGHSH and CDR2 LQKENI come from the germline V gene. V was pared by 5 bases and J by 3 bases, with 10 bases between. CDR3 sequence reads: CASSRTGDTEAFF. The DNA of the CDR3 is TGTGCCAGCTCAAGGACGGGGGACACTGAAGCTTTCTTT.

V and J are TRBV11-3 and TRBJ1-1; the match to TRBD1 covers 8 bases. The CDR3 has 15 amino acids. V lost 5 bases and J lost 8; bases outside the gene matches: 13. The germline gives CDR1 SGHNT, CDR2 YENEEA. CDR3 region: CASSPQDRVGDEAFF. CDR3 coding DNA: TGTGCCAGCAGCCCCCAGGACAGGGTTGGTGACGAAGCTTTCTTT.

This clone was recorded at least ten times. The CDR3 DNA follows: TGTGCCAGCAGCCCGCCGGGCTGGGAGCAGTACTTC. This codes for CASSPPGWEQYF. The chain recombines TRBV5-6 with TRBJ2-7; D unclear. Germline V gene sequence: CDR1 SGHDT, CDR2 YYEEEE. Trimming took off 4 bases at V and 7 bases at J, with 12 bases between the two ends. The CDR3 is 12 residues long.

The chain recombines TRBV5-6 with TRBJ1-2; 8 positions match TRBD1. The CDR3 runs to 15 residues. V gave up 2 bases and J gave up 1 base; unmatched junction bases: 4. CDR1 and CDR2 (germline): SGHDT, YYEEEE. The CDR3 DNA is TGTGCCAGCAGCTTTTGGACAGGGAATAACTATGGCTACACCTTC. This translates into CASSFWTGNNYGYTF.

This clone was recorded at least ten times. The gene calls are TRBV11-3 and TRBJ2-7, with D perhaps assigned TRBD1 or TRBD2 (7 bases each). The CDR3 spans 16 residues. V was clipped by 4 bases and J by 2 bases, with 18 bases between them. Per the germline V gene, CDR1 is SGHNT and CDR2 is YENEEA. The DNA of the CDR3 is TGTGCCAGCAGCTCCCAGGGGGGGGCCGGGACCTACGAGCAGTACTTC. Amino acids: CASSSQGGAGTYEQYF.